The clone carrying this T cell receptor (beta chain) has more than one count but fewer than ten. Its antigen remains unknown. TCRdb called the reads again in MiXCR, with one record for every CDR3 protein. The sample lists about 740,000 distinct CDR3 sequences, roughly 36% occurring once. The data stem from a study of T cell repertoires in cytomegalovirus infection. Per the germline V gene, CDR1 is MNHNY and CDR2 is SVGAGI (reference sequence). The CDR3 covers 15 residues. The V gene lost 0 bases and the J gene lost 2 bases, with 10 bases spanning the gap. Findings and caveats of the study: Pooled public TCR beta family frequency picked out CMV carriers with the relevant HLA.

The chain links TRBV6-6 to TRBJ1-2; D is unresolved. The sequencing input was PBMCs. This sequence originates from a human donor in good health (CMV status not recorded). Some clones in this sample may be carry-over from other donors' samples. CDR3 amino acids: CASSYSNPTNYGYTF. In nucleotides, the CDR3 is TGTGCCAGCAGTTACTCGAACCCCACGAACTATGGCTACACCTTC.